These 4 T cell receptor beta chains originate from one sample sequenced in a study of blood T cell repertoires in COVID-19. Sequenced by immunoSEQ multiplex PCR; TCRdb stores in-frame clones only, minus some. The sample consists of approximately 140,000 clones, about 87% of them appearing once. Sample: peripheral blood. These receptors were obtained from an elderly man with acute or convalescent COVID-19.

In DNA form, the CDR3 reads TGTGCCAGCAGTTTGGCCGGACAGGGTAACGAGCAGTACTTC. It translates to CASSLAGQGNEQYF. The gene calls are TRBV28 and TRBJ2-7, with TRBD1 matching 8 bases. Trimming at V came to 3 bases and at J to 5 bases, leaving 6 bases not matched to a gene. CDR3 length: 14 amino acids. Per germline, CDR1 MDHEN and CDR2 SYDVKM.

This chain joins TRBV11-3 and TRBJ2-1; tentatively, D is TRBD1 (6 bases). Germline values: CDR1 SGHNT, CDR2 YENEEA. The CDR3 has 16 amino acids. V lost 1 base and J lost 14, with 24 bases in between. The CDR3 DNA reads as TGTGCCAGCAGCTTAGGGCCCAGGGGATCCCTCCAGCGCAAGTTCTTC. This translates into CASSLGPRGSLQRKFF.

The rearrangement links TRBV2 to TRBJ2-5, with D perhaps TRBD2 (6 bases). The CDR3 spans 21 residues. V lost 4 bases, J lost 7 bases, and 37 bases lay in between. CDR1 is SNHLY, CDR2 FYNNEI, per germline. CDR3 protein: CASSGGEALLPSAGLLGTQYF. The CDR3 DNA reads TGTGCCAGCAGTGGAGGCGAAGCGCTCCTCCCCTCAGCGGGTTTATTAGGGACCCAGTACTTC. Combining the CDR3 with reference TRBV2 and TRBJ2-5 gives the whole variable domain EPEVTQTPSHQVTQMGQEVILRCVPISNHLYFYWYRQILGQKVEFLVSFYNNEISEKSEIFDDQFSVERPDGSNFTLKIRSTKLEDSAMYFCASSGGEALLPSAGLLGTQYFGPGTRLLVL.

This chain uses TRBV28 with TRBJ1-5; unclear D gene. The ends were cut back, 3 bases at V and 0 bases at J, with 12 bases in the middle. Germline values: CDR1 MDHEN, CDR2 SYDVKM. This CDR3 is built from 16 residues. Written as DNA, the CDR3 is TGTGCCAGCAGTTTCCCCAGTAAGAATAGCAATCAGCCCCAGCATTTT. Translated, it gives CASSFPSKNSNQPQHF.